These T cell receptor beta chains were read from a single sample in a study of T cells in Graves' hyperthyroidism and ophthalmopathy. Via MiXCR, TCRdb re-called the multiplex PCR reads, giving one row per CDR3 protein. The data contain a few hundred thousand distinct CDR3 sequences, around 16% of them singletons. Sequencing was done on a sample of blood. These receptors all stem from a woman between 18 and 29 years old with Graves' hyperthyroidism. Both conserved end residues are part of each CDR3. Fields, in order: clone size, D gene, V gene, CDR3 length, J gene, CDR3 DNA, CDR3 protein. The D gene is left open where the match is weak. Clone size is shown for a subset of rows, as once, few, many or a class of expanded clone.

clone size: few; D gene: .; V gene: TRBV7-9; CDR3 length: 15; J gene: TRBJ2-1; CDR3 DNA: TGTGCCAGCAGCTTTTACAGTAGCTCCTACAATGAGCAGTTCTTC; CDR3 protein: CASSFYSSSYNEQFF
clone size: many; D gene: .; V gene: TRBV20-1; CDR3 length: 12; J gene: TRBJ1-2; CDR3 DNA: TGCAGTGCTTACAGGGTAAACTATGGCTACACCTTC; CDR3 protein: CSAYRVNYGYTF
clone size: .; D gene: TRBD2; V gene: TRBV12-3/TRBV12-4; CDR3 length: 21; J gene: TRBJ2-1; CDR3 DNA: TGTGCCAGCAGTTTAGGTCAACTAGCGGGAGGAATCTATGGCTCCTACAATGAGCAGTTCTTC; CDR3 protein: CASSLGQLAGGIYGSYNEQFF
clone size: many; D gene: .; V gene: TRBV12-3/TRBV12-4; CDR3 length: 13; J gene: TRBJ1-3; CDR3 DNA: TGTGCCAGCAGTTTAACCCGGGCGAACACCATATATTTT; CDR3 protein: CASSLTRANTIYF
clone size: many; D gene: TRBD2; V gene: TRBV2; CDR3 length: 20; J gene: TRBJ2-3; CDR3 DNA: TGTGCCAGCAGTGAAGCGTTGACTAGCGGGGGAGGCGTCAGCACAGATACGCAGTATTTT; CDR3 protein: CASSEALTSGGGVSTDTQYF
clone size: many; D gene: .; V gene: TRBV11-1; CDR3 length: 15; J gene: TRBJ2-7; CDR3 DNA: TGTGCCAGCAGCCTCACCGGGACACCTACCTACGAGCAGTACTTC; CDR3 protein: CASSLTGTPTYEQYF
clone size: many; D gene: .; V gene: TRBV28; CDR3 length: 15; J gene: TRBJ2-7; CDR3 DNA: TGTGCCAGCAGCCCGCTTGAGACTCTCTCCTACGAGCAGTACTTC; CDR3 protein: CASSPLETLSYEQYF
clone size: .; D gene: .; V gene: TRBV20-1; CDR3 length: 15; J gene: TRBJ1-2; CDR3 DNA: TGCAGTGCTCGGTTGACAGGCCTTCTTAACTATGGCTACACCTTC; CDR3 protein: CSARLTGLLNYGYTF
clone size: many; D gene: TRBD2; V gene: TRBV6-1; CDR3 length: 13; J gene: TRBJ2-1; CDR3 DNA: TGTGCCAGCAGTTCTGGACTAGTCAATGAGCAGTTCTTC; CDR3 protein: CASSSGLVNEQFF
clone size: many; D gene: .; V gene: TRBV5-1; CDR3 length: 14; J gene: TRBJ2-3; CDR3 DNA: TGCGCCAGCAGCTTCAGAGGGGTAGCAGATACGCAGTATTTT; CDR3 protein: CASSFRGVADTQYF
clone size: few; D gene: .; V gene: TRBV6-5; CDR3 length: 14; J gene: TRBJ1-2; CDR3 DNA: TGTGCCGGCAGTTACTCGGACCCAAACTATGGCTACACCTTC; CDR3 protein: CAGSYSDPNYGYTF